These T cell receptor beta chains were read from a single sample in a study of T-cell reconstitution after alpha-beta-depleted transplantation in children. MiXCR was run by TCRdb on the PCR reads, yielding one entry per CDR3 protein. Here the sample spans around 80,000 distinct CDR3 sequences, roughly 20% being singletons. The source material was PBMCs, mostly from graft donor cells, sampled 360 days after TCRalphabeta/CD19-depleted stem cell transplant. The origin of the receptors is a male patient between 2 and 15 years old who had a stem cell transplant for acute lymphoblastic leukemia, so the T cells may come from the graft donor. The CDR3 runs from the conserved cysteine through the conserved F or W. The order of the fields is V gene, CDR3 protein.

TRBV28,CASRNLGANYGYTF
TRBV7-6,CASSIGTGNYEQYF
TRBV4-2,CASSQDRLAGYTDTQYF
TRBV12-3/TRBV12-4,CAFSLSPLTGSTYNEQFF
TRBV11-2,CASSARLGESAKNIQYF
TRBV7-9,CASSLDFRGVQYF
TRBV5-1,CASSLGRSINTGELFF
TRBV3-1,CASSQRPLSSYNEQFF
TRBV27,CATQMTSGIRETQYF
TRBV5-1,CASSPPGSYNEQFF
TRBV27,CASSLLGLGYNEQFF
TRBV5-6,CASSLPGSKDNEQFF
TRBV7-9,CASRGQGRDQETQYF
TRBV2,CASSGWWGSSTDTQYF
TRBV5-1,CASSLLGAQVETQYF
TRBV6-1,CASSAIQRTQYF
TRBV4-2,CASSLSSGNTDTQYF
TRBV11-2,CASAGTPYNEQFF
TRBV29-1,CSVKASDHEQYF
TRBV27,CASSLLGGRGEAFF
TRBV27,CASSFIFTDTQYF
TRBV10-3,CAISESWAQTDTQYF
TRBV4-1,CASSQAINYATWEQFF
TRBV27,CASSVRRRPTYEQYF
TRBV4-1,CASSQPGTRNEQYF
TRBV9,CASSRTETEAFF
TRBV7-9,CASSSLRTGAWGYGYTF
TRBV4-2,CASRPQNTGELFF
TRBV20-1,CRGQTPGNKESTWGYEQYF
TRBV28,CASSLYLIRVQPQHF
TRBV3-1,CASSQASGRNTGELFF
TRBV4-1,CASSQDAHKTNTGELFF
TRBV5-1,CASSFYEDHADTQYF
TRBV10-3,CAIRSGTGRETQYF
TRBV24-1,CATSHPRGGYTF
TRBV6-5,CASSYSWGSYEQYF
TRBV5-1,CASRAGTGVKQYF
TRBV30,CAWSIAGIGEQYF
TRBV5-1,CASSLTGDSYNEQFF
TRBV6-1,CASSPWTGLNTEAFF
TRBV7-9,CASSLPKGPSYEQYF
TRBV6-5,CASSFERMNTGELFF
TRBV14,CASSQDLFLSETQYF
TRBV27,CASSLSLNRHPSGANVLTF
TRBV2,CASPGQGPYNEQFF
TRBV5-6,CASSLGREAVSRPDTQYF
TRBV3-1,CASSQWASGTDTQYF
TRBV11-2,CASSLDVRGYSGANVLTF
TRBV4-2,CASSQGLVRYEQYF
TRBV24-1,CATSDGLAGRYNEQFF
TRBV7-9,CASSAPYRPQYEQYF
TRBV20-1,CSARVDWGDRGLYEQYF
TRBV5-1,CASSLGSGPKRTGELFF
TRBV4-1,CASSQGNQPQHF
TRBV7-6,CASSLALSGEQFF
TRBV12-3/TRBV12-4,CASRRRTGSLEQYF
TRBV5-1,CASRPSGWTYNEQFF
TRBV12-3/TRBV12-4,CASSPWGSPYEQYF
TRBV12-3/TRBV12-4,CASSFNSNTGELFF
TRBV12-3/TRBV12-4,CASSLNRAYEQYF